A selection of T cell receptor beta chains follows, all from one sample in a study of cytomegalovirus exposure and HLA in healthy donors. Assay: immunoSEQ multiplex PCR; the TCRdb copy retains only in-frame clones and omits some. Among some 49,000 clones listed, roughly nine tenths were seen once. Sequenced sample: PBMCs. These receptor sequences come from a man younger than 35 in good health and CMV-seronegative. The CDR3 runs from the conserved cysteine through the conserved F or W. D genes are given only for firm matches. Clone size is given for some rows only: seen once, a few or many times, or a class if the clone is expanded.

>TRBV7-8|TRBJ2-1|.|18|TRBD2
CASSLPQTSGRIDNEQFF
TGTGCCAGCAGCTTACCTCAGACTAGCGGGAGGATCGACAATGAGCAGTTCTTC
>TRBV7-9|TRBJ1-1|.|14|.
CASSRNREITEAFF
TGTGCCAGCAGCCGCAACAGGGAAATCACTGAAGCTTTCTTT
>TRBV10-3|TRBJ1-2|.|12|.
CAITGAGDGYTF
TGTGCCATCACAGGCGCGGGCGATGGCTACACCTTC
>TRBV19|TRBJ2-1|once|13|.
CASADQGYNEQFF
TGTGCCAGTGCGGACCAGGGTTACAATGAGCAGTTCTTC
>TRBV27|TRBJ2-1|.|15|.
CASSLLSGTGNEQFF
TGTGCCAGCAGTTTACTATCGGGGACTGGGAATGAGCAGTTCTTC
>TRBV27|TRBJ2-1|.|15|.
CASSSLQSLYNEQFF
TGTGCCAGCAGTTCGCTACAGAGTCTTTACAATGAGCAGTTCTTC
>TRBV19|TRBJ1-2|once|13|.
CASSRVGTYGYTF
TGTGCCAGTAGTCGGGTGGGTACCTATGGCTACACCTTC
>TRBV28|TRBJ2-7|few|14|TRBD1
CASSDRDRNYEQYF
TGTGCCAGCAGTGACCGGGACAGGAACTACGAGCAGTACTTC
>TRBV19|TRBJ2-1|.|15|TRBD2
CASSIASGAYNEQFF
TGTGCCAGTAGTATAGCTAGCGGAGCATACAATGAGCAGTTCTTC
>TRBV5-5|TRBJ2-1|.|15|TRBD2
CASSLWLAGYNEQFF
TGTGCCAGCAGCTTGTGGCTAGCGGGTTACAATGAGCAGTTCTTC
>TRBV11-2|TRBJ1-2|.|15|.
CASSATASSNYGYTF
TGTGCCAGCAGCGCGACAGCGTCCTCTAACTATGGCTACACCTTC
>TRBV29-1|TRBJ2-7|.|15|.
CSVGNHRGGAYEQYF
TGCAGCGTTGGAAACCACAGGGGGGGTGCCTACGAGCAGTACTTC
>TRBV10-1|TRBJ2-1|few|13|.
CASSASQEGEQFF
TGCGCCAGCAGTGCTAGCCAGGAGGGTGAGCAGTTCTTC
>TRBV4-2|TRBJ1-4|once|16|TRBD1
CASSQARQGAVEKLFF
TGTGCCAGCAGCCAAGCCCGACAGGGGGCGGTTGAAAAACTGTTTTTT
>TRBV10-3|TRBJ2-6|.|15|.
CAISESGSGANVLTF
TGTGCCATCAGTGAATCGGGGTCTGGGGCCAACGTCCTGACTTTC
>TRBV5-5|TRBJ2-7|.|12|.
CASSSGTNEQYF
TGTGCCAGCAGCTCCGGGACAAACGAGCAGTACTTC
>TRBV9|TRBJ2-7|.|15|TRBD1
CASRAADRGIDEQYF
TGTGCCAGCAGGGCGGCGGACAGGGGGATCGACGAGCAGTACTTC
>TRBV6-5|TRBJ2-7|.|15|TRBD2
CASSRTSGPSYEQYF
TGTGCCAGCAGTCGGACTAGCGGGCCCTCCTACGAGCAGTACTTC
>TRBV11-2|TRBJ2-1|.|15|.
CASSLERGKHNEQFF
TGTGCCAGCAGCTTAGAAAGGGGGAAACACAATGAGCAGTTCTTC
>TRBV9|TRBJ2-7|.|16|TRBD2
CASSTTGTRDSYEQYF
TGTGCCAGCAGCACAACCGGGACTAGGGATTCCTACGAGCAGTACTTC
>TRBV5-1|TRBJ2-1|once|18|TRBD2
CASSLAVGRSGSSGEQFF
TGCGCCAGCAGCTTGGCAGTCGGTAGGAGCGGGAGCAGCGGTGAGCAGTTCTTC
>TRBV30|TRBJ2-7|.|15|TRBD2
CAWSPLAGASYEQYF
TGTGCCTGGAGTCCACTAGCGGGGGCCTCCTACGAGCAGTACTTC
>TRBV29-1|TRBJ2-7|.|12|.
CSVVEGQVEQYF
TGCAGCGTTGTTGAGGGCCAGGTCGAGCAGTACTTC
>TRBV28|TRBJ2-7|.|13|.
CASSLTQLYEQYF
TGTGCCAGCAGTTTGACACAATTATACGAGCAGTACTTC
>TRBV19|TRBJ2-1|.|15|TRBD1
CASSMGTASYNEQFF
TGTGCCAGTAGTATGGGGACAGCCTCCTACAATGAGCAGTTCTTC
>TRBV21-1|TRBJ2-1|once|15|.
CASSRTSGRANEQFF
TGTGCCAGCAGCAGGACTAGCGGGAGAGCGAATGAGCAGTTCTTC
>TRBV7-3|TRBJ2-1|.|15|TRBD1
CASSSTGQGLTEQFF
TGTGCCAGCAGCTCAACAGGACAGGGTTTAACTGAGCAGTTCTTC
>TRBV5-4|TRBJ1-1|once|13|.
CASAGRGGTEAFF
TGTGCCAGCGCCGGAAGGGGGGGCACTGAAGCTTTCTTT
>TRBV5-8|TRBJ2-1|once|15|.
CASSLVLARYNEQFF
TGTGCCAGCAGCTTGGTTTTAGCGCGCTACAATGAGCAGTTCTTC
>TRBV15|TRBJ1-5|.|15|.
CATSRDLPRNQPQHF
TGTGCCACCAGCAGAGATCTACCCCGCAATCAGCCCCAGCATTTT
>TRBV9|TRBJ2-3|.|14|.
CASSVVPMRDTQYF
TGTGCCAGCAGCGTAGTTCCTATGCGGGATACGCAGTATTTT
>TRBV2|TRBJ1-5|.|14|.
CASSRQMRNQPQHF
TGTGCCAGCAGCCGACAGATGAGGAATCAGCCCCAGCATTTT
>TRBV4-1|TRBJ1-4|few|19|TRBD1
CASSESPGTGGPWEEKLFF
TGCGCCAGCAGCGAGAGTCCCGGGACAGGGGGCCCCTGGGAGGAAAAACTGTTTTTT
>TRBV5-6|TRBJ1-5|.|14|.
CASSLLQGGQPQHF
TGTGCCAGCAGCTTGTTACAGGGCGGCCAGCCCCAGCATTTT